This is a list of T cell receptor beta chains from one sample in a study of T cell changes during pregnancy in multiple sclerosis. Repertoires were generated with immunoSEQ multiplex PCR, while TCRdb's copy carries only in-frame clones and drops some. The profile shows 40,000 to 50,000 clones, 90% to 95% of them singletons. Here the sequenced sample was CD8+ T cells from peripheral blood mononuclear cells, taken in the third trimester of pregnancy. The receptors stem from a female donor with multiple sclerosis, enrolled in a pregnancy study. The CDR3 runs from the conserved cysteine through the conserved F or W. The D gene is left open where the match is weak. Clone sizes are given selectively: once, few, many, or a class where the clone is expanded.

NA	TRBV9	TRBJ2-1	NA	TGTGCCAGCAGCTCCCGGAGCCGGGGTCACGACTACAATGAGCAGTTCTTC	CASSSRSRGHDYNEQFF
NA	TRBV19	TRBJ2-1	TRBD2	TGTGCCAGTACCGCGGGACTAGCGGGAACCGGGCAGTTCTTC	CASTAGLAGTGQFF
NA	TRBV28	TRBJ2-7	TRBD1	TGTGCCAGTCGGACAGGGGGCGGCGAGCAGTACTTC	CASRTGGGEQYF
NA	TRBV18	TRBJ2-1	TRBD2	TGTGCCAGCTCACCACGCGGAAATATAGCGGGAGGGGACAATGAGCAGTTCTTC	CASSPRGNIAGGDNEQFF
NA	TRBV25-1	TRBJ1-1	NA	TGTGCCAGCAGTGAGAGCAGAGCGACAGAGAACACTGAAGCTTTCTTT	CASSESRATENTEAFF
NA	TRBV19	TRBJ2-1	NA	TGTGCCAGTAGTATAGACGTGACCCAGGCCTACAATGAGCAGTTCTTC	CASSIDVTQAYNEQFF
few	TRBV7-9	TRBJ2-2	TRBD1	TGTGCCAGCAGCAACGGGACAGAGGGAACCGGGGAGCTGTTTTTT	CASSNGTEGTGELFF
NA	TRBV5-5	TRBJ1-4	NA	TGTGCCAGCAGCACATTGAATGAAAAACTGTTTTTT	CASSTLNEKLFF
NA	TRBV28	TRBJ2-7	TRBD2	TGTGCCAGCGCGTGGGGGGGGGACTACGAGCAGTACTTC	CASAWGGDYEQYF
NA	TRBV7-3	TRBJ2-1	NA	TGTGCCAGCAGCCCCCAGGCGGGGGCTCCGAATGAGCAGTTCTTC	CASSPQAGAPNEQFF
once	TRBV19	TRBJ2-1	TRBD2	TGTGCCAGTAGTAGATGGGGAACTAGCGGGAGGGCCAGTAGGGTCTACAATGAGCAGTTCTTC	CASSRWGTSGRASRVYNEQFF
NA	TRBV4-1	TRBJ2-7	TRBD1	TGCGCCAGCAGCCCCCCTCGGACAGGGGGCGACGAGCAGTACTTC	CASSPPRTGGDEQYF
NA	TRBV2	TRBJ2-4	NA	TGTGCCAGCAGTGAAGCGTACTCAGCCAAAAACATTCAGTACTTC	CASSEAYSAKNIQYF
once	TRBV27	TRBJ2-1	TRBD2	TGTGCCAGCAGTTTTCTAGCGGGAGGTGCGAATGAGCAGTTCTTC	CASSFLAGGANEQFF
NA	TRBV27	TRBJ2-3	NA	TGTGCCAGCAGTCTAACCCCGGTACTTATCACAGATACGCAGTATTTT	CASSLTPVLITDTQYF
few	TRBV28	TRBJ1-5	NA	TGTGCCAGCAGCTTCGTAGGGAGGGATCAGCCCCAGCATTTT	CASSFVGRDQPQHF
once	TRBV7-2	TRBJ2-1	TRBD2	TGTGCCAGCAGCCTTGGGGGAGGGCCGGTCAATGAGCAGTTCTTC	CASSLGGGPVNEQFF
NA	TRBV28	TRBJ2-2	TRBD2	TGTGCCAGCATCGGGACTAGCGAAACCGGGGAGCTGTTTTTT	CASIGTSETGELFF
NA	TRBV25-1	TRBJ2-2	NA	TGTGCCAGCACAAAGGAGGGGAACACCGGGGAGCTGTTTTTT	CASTKEGNTGELFF
NA	TRBV11-2	TRBJ1-1	NA	TGTGCCAGCAGCTTTTTAGGGAGTACTGAAGCTTTCTTT	CASSFLGSTEAFF
NA	TRBV14	TRBJ2-1	TRBD2	TGTGCCAGCAGCCAAGTCGCGGGAGGGGGCAATGAGCAGTTCTTC	CASSQVAGGGNEQFF